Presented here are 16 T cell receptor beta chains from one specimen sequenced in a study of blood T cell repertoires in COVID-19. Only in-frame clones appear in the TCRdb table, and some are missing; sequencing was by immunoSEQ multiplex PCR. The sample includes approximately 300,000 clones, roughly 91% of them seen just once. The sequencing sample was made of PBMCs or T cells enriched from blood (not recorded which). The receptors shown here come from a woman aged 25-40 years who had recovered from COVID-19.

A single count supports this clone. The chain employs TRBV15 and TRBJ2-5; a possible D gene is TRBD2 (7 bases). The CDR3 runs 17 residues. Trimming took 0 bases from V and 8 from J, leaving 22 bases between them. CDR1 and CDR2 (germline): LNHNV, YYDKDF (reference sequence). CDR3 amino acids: CATSREGGTGTQQTQYF. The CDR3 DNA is TGTGCCACCAGCAGAGAGGGGGGGACCGGGACACAGCAAACCCAGTACTTC.

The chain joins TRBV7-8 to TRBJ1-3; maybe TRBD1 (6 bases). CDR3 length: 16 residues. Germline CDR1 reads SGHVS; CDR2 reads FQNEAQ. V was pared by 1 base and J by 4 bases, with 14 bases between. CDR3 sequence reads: CASSLGTGLDGNTIYF. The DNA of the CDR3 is TGTGCCAGCAGCTTAGGAACAGGGTTGGACGGAAACACCATATATTTT.

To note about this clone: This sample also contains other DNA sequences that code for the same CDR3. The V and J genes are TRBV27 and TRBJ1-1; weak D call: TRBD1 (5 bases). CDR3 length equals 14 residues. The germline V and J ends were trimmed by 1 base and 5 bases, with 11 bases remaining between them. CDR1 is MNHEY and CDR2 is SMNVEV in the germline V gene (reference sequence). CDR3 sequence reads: CASSLLGGNTEAFF. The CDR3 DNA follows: TGTGCCAGCAGTTTATTGGGGGGAAATACTGAAGCTTTCTTT.

CDR3 DNA sequence: TGCGCCAGCAGCCAATGGACAGGGCAGGACTATGGCTACACCTTC. Encoded protein: CASSQWTGQDYGYTF. The V gene is TRBV5-1, the J gene TRBJ1-2, with 8 bases that match TRBD1. CDR1 and CDR2 from the germline V gene are SGHRS and YFSETQ. Germline trimming cut 4 bases from V and 3 bases from J; bases unmatched to any gene: 8. The CDR3 is made up of 15 amino acids.

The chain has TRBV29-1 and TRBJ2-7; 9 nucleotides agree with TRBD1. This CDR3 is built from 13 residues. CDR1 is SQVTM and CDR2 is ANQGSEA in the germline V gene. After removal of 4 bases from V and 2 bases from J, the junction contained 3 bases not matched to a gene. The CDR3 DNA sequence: TGCAGCGTTGGCTGGGACAGGGCCTACGAGCAGTACTTC. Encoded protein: CSVGWDRAYEQYF.

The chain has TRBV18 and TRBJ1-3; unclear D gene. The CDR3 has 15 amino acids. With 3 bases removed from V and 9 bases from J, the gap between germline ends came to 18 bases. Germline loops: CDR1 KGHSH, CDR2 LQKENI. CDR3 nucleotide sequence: TGTGCCAGCTCACCTAAACAGTTCCCTTATGGCACCATATATTTT. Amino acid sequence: CASSPKQFPYGTIYF.

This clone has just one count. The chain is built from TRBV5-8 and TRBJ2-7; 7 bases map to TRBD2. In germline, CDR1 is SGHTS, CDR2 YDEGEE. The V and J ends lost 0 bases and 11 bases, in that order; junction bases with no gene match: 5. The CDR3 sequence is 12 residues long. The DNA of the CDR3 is TGTGCCAGCAGCTTGGAGAGCGGGAAAGAGTACTTC. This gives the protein CASSLESGKEYF.

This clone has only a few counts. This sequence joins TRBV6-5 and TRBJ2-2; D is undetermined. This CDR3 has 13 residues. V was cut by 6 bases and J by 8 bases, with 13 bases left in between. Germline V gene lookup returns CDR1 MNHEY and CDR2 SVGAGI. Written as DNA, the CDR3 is TGTGCCAGCAGCCCCTTTAGTGTAGGGGAGCTGTTTTTT. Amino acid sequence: CASSPFSVGELFF.

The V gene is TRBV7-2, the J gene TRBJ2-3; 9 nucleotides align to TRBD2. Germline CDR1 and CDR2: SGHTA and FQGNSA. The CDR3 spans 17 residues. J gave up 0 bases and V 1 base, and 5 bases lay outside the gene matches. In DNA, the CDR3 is TGTGCCAGCAGCTTAGGGCTAGCGGGGATAAGCACAGATACGCAGTATTTT. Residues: CASSLGLAGISTDTQYF.

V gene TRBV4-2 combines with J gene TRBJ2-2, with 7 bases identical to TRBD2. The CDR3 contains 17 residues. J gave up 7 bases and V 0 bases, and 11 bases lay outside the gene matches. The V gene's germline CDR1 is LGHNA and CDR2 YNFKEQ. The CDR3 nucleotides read TGTGCCAGCAGCCAAGAGGCGGGCGGGAGTGTTGGCGGGGAGCTGTTTTTT. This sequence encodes CASSQEAGGSVGGELFF.

The CDR3 loop is CASSSLFWAEETEAFF. CDR3 DNA sequence: TGTGCCAGCAGCTCACTTTTTTGGGCGGAGGAAACTGAAGCTTTCTTT. The chain recombines TRBV11-2 with TRBJ1-1; D uncertain. Germline values: CDR1 SGHAT, CDR2 FQNNGV. The CDR3 loop spans 16 amino acids. The V and J ends lost 4 bases and 5 bases respectively, with 20 bases between them.

CDR3 sequence (DNA): TGCAGCGTTGCGTCCCCTGAGCAGTTCTTC. This codes for CSVASPEQFF. V and J are TRBV29-1 and TRBJ2-1; no clear D gene. CDR1 is SQVTM and CDR2 is ANQGSEA in the germline V gene. V lost 4 bases, J lost 9 bases, and 7 bases lay in between. The CDR3 runs to 10 residues.

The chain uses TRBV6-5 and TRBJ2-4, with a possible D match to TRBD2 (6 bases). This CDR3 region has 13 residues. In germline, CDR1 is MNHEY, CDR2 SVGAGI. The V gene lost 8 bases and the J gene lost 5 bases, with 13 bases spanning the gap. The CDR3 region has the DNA TGTGCCAGCCAGCCTACTAGCCAAAACATTCAGTACTTC. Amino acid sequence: CASQPTSQNIQYF.

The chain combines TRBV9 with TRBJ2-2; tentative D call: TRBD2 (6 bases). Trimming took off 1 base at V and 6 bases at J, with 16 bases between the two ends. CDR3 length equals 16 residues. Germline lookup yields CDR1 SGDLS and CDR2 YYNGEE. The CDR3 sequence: CASSVHGGIGSGELFF. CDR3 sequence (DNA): TGTGCCAGCAGCGTACACGGCGGGATTGGGTCCGGGGAGCTGTTTTTT.

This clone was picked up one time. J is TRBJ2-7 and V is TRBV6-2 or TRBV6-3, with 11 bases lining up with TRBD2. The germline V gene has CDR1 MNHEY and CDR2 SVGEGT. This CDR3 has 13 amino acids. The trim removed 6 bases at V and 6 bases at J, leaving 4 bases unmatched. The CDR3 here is CASSGLAGIEQYF. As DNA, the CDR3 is TGTGCCAGCAGCGGACTAGCGGGTATCGAGCAGTACTTC.

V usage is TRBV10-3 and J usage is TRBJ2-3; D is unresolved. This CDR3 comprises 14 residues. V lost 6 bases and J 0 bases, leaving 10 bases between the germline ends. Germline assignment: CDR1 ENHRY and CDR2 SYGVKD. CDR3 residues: CAISNSYSTDTQYF. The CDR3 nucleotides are TGTGCCATCAGCAACAGCTATAGCACAGATACGCAGTATTTT.